The 28 T cell receptor beta chains reported below all come from one sample, sequenced in a study of blood T cell repertoires in COVID-19. Profiled with immunoSEQ multiplex PCR; TCRdb holds only in-frame clones, not every one. The sample has approximately 280,000 clones, around 91% seen once. The sequenced sample was PBMCs or T cells enriched from blood (not recorded which). The receptors come from a woman aged 18-30 years with acute COVID-19.

The J gene is TRBJ2-7, the V gene TRBV21-1; the D segment call TRBD2 is taken from the table without a DNA check. TRBV21-1 is a recognized pseudogene. The CDR3 spans 15 residues. The chain's CDR3 is CASSNQTSGRHEQYF. DNA for the CDR3: TGTGCCAGCAGCAACCAAACTAGCGGGAGACACGAGCAGTACTTC.

The count of this clone is one. The chain links TRBV6-1 to TRBJ2-1; TRBD2 aligns across 11 bases. The V gene's germline CDR1 is MNHNS and CDR2 SASEGT. The CDR3 has 19 residues. V was clipped by 1 base and J by 7 bases; unmatched bases: 15. As DNA, the CDR3 is TGTGCCAGCAGTGAAGGAGGTAGCGGGAGGGGATGGCGAGTTAATGAGCAGTTCTTC. It codes for CASSEGGSGRGWRVNEQFF.

The chain uses TRBV23-1 and TRBJ1-2; TRBD1 might be the D (5 bases). TRBV23-1 is classed as an ORF, of uncertain function. The CDR3 is made up of 16 amino acids. Trimming took off 0 bases at V and 8 bases at J, with 19 bases between the two ends. CDR3 coding DNA: TGCGCCAGCAGTCAATCGGACCCCCGGGACTCGTCGGGCTACACCTTC. It translates to CASSQSDPRDSSGYTF.

The chain has TRBV2 and TRBJ2-2; 11 nucleotides agree with TRBD2. Germline V gives CDR1 SNHLY, CDR2 FYNNEI. Unmatched junction bases numbered 5, after V lost 6 bases and J lost 2 bases. CDR3 size: 16 residues. The DNA of the CDR3 is TGTGCCAGCAGGGCAACTAGCGGGAGTAACACCGGGGAGCTGTTTTTT. As protein: CASRATSGSNTGELFF.

The chain has TRBV19 and TRBJ2-6; 11 bases line up with TRBD1. The V and J ends lost 4 bases and 4 bases, in that order; junction bases with no gene match: 6. Per germline, CDR1 LNHDA and CDR2 SQIVND (reference sequence). CDR3 length: 17 amino acids. CDR3 sequence (DNA): TGTGCCAGTAGTAGGGGACAGGGGGTATCCGGGGCCAACGTCCTGACTTTC. This gives the protein CASSRGQGVSGANVLTF. The full variable domain, with the rest looked up from reference TRBV19 and TRBJ2-6, is DGGITQSPKYLFRKEGQNVTLSCEQNLNHDAMYWYRQDPGQGLRLIYYSQIVNDFQKGDIAEGYSVSREKKESFPLTVTSAQKNPTAFYLCASSRGQGVSGANVLTFGAGSRLTVL.

The V gene is TRBV2, the J gene TRBJ2-6; a weak D match, TRBD2 (6 bases). The CDR3 has 15 residues. In germline, CDR1 is SNHLY, CDR2 FYNNEI. The V gene lost 3 bases and the J gene lost 0 bases, with 6 bases spanning the gap. Written as DNA, the CDR3 is TGTGCCAGCAGTGACGGGGGCTCTGGGGCCAACGTCCTGACTTTC. It is translated as CASSDGGSGANVLTF.

This clone was counted ten times or more. The chain has TRBV5-1 and TRBJ2-7; 10 nucleotides line up with TRBD1. In germline, CDR1 is SGHRS, CDR2 YFSETQ. The ends lost 4 bases at V and 3 bases at J; junction bases unmatched: 4. This CDR3 spans 14 amino acids. The CDR3 region is CASSRGQGGYEQYF. The DNA of the CDR3 is TGCGCCAGCAGCCGAGGACAGGGGGGCTACGAGCAGTACTTC.

V is TRBV6-5 and J is TRBJ2-7, with D unclear. Trimming pared 0 bases from V and 6 bases from J, leaving 15 bases between. The CDR3 extends over 15 amino acids. Germline CDR1 reads MNHEY; CDR2 reads SVGAGI. The CDR3 sequence is CASSYSPGFYGEQYF. CDR3 DNA sequence: TGTGCCAGCAGTTACTCCCCCGGGTTCTATGGCGAGCAGTACTTC.

In this sample, this clone turned up once. The chain uses TRBV18 and TRBJ1-2; possible D gene TRBD1, 5 bases. This CDR3 is built from 15 residues. Germline-derived CDR1 and CDR2 are KGHSH and LQKENI. Trimming removed 5 bases from V and 2 bases from J, with 15 bases in between. CDR3 bases: TGTGCCAGCTCATTTTCAGGGACTGTAAACTATGGCTACACCTTC. The encoded protein is CASSFSGTVNYGYTF.

The chain recombines TRBV18 with TRBJ2-3; TRBD2 matches at 10 bases. The CDR3 length is 16 residues. CDR1 is KGHSH and CDR2 is LQKENI in the germline V gene. V gave up 3 bases and J gave up 4 bases; unmatched junction bases: 7. This chain's CDR3 is CASSPLSSGSSDTQYF. CDR3 nucleotides: TGTGCCAGCTCACCTTTATCTAGCGGGAGCTCAGATACGCAGTATTTT.

This chain connects TRBV30 to TRBJ2-7, with D perhaps TRBD2 (5 bases). The CDR3 loop spans 15 amino acids. V lost 2 bases to trimming and J lost 4 bases, with 18 bases between them. The germline CDR1 and CDR2 sequences are GTSNPN and SVGIG (reference sequence). CDR3 residues: CAWSLAGLIIYEQYF. CDR3 nucleotide sequence: TGTGCCTGGAGTCTCGCCGGACTGATAATATACGAGCAGTACTTC.

V gene TRBV3-1 (or the pseudogene TRBV3-2) combines with J gene TRBJ2-1; D remains unclear. The CDR3 has 14 residues. The V end lost 1 base, the J end lost 9 bases, and 13 bases lay between the germline ends. The germline CDR1 and CDR2 sequences are LGHDT and YNNKEL (reference sequence). CDR3 bases: TGTGCCAGCAGCCAAGGTCTCCTATCCGGTGAGCAGTTCTTC. Its protein is CASSQGLLSGEQFF.

The V gene is TRBV11-3, the J gene TRBJ2-3; 7 nucleotides align to TRBD1. Germline assignment: CDR1 SGHNT and CDR2 YENEEA. After removal of 5 bases from V and 4 bases from J, the junction contained 9 bases not matched to a gene. The CDR3 spans 15 residues. The CDR3 region is CASSLQGKKADTQYF. DNA of the CDR3: TGTGCCAGCAGCCTACAGGGGAAAAAGGCAGATACGCAGTATTTT.

V gene TRBV7-5 combines with J gene TRBJ2-6; TRBD1, as called in the table, went unchecked against the DNA. TRBV7-5 represents a pseudogene. CDR3 size: 17 residues. In DNA, the CDR3 is TGTGCCAGAACGAAAATAGTAGACAAAGTCCGGGCCAACGTCCTGACTTTC. As protein: CARTKIVDKVRANVLTF.

V gene TRBV20-1 combines with J gene TRBJ2-7, with 9 bases lining up with TRBD1. J was trimmed by 3 bases and V by 3 bases; bases with no gene match: 6. The germline V gene has CDR1 DFQATT and CDR2 SNEGSKA (reference sequence). This CDR3 has 14 residues. CDR3 sequence reads: CSASKTGGHYEQYF. Written as DNA, the CDR3 is TGCAGTGCTAGTAAGACAGGGGGTCACTACGAGCAGTACTTC.

This clone showed up just once. The gene calls are TRBV7-9 and TRBJ1-2, with D possibly TRBD1 on 5 matching bases. Germline CDR1 SEHNR, CDR2 FQNEAQ (reference sequence). This CDR3 comprises 13 residues. Trimming shortened V by 3 bases and J by 6 bases, and 11 bases separated the two germline ends. CDR3 coding DNA: TGTGCCAGCAGCTTCGGTGGGGCAGATGGCTACACCTTC. This codes for CASSFGGADGYTF.

This rearrangement joins TRBV4-2 to TRBJ2-7, with D possibly matching TRBD2 (5 bases). This CDR3 has 14 amino acids. Germline V lookup: CDR1 LGHNA, CDR2 YNFKEQ. The germline V and J ends were trimmed by 0 bases and 6 bases, with 12 bases remaining between them. DNA for the CDR3: TGTGCCAGCAGCCAAGATCGCACGACTACCGAGCAGTACTTC. The encoded protein is CASSQDRTTTEQYF.

The chain employs TRBV27 and TRBJ1-3, with D possibly TRBD1 on 6 matching bases. CDR3 length equals 11 residues. With 5 bases removed from V and 7 bases from J, the gap between germline ends came to 6 bases. The germline CDR1 and CDR2 sequences are MNHEY and SMNVEV (reference sequence). The CDR3 DNA reads as TGTGCCAGCAGTCAGGGGAACACCATATATTTT. Its protein is CASSQGNTIYF.

This clone occurred once. The chain joins TRBV11-1 to TRBJ2-5; 9 bases are a match to TRBD1. CDR3 size: 16 residues. V lost 5 bases and J lost 2; bases outside the gene matches: 9. The germline gives CDR1 SGHAT, CDR2 FQDESV (reference sequence). The CDR3 loop is CASSISGTGRQETQYF. The CDR3 DNA sequence: TGTGCCAGCAGCATCTCCGGGACAGGGAGGCAAGAGACCCAGTACTTC. Full variable domain (rest looked up from reference TRBV11-1 and TRBJ2-5): EAEVAQSPRYKITEKSQAVAFWCDPISGHATLYWYRQILGQGPELLVQFQDESVVDDSQLPKDRFSAERLKGVDSTLKIQPAELGDSAMYLCASSISGTGRQETQYFGPGTRLLVL.

V usage is TRBV6-5 and J usage is TRBJ2-2, with a tentative D call TRBD1 (5 bases). The CDR3 has 15 amino acids. The ends were cut back, 0 bases at V and 5 bases at J, with 10 bases in the middle. Looked up from germline, CDR1 is MNHEY and CDR2 is SVGAGI. The CDR3, as DNA: TGTGCCAGCAGTTACTCGATTTCAGGGACCGGGGAGCTGTTTTTT. Protein sequence: CASSYSISGTGELFF.

The chain combines TRBV19 with TRBJ1-3, with 7 nucleotides matching TRBD1. CDR1 is LNHDA and CDR2 is SQIVND in the germline V gene (reference sequence). There are 13 residues in the CDR3. This CDR3 reads CAGGSSSGNTIYF. The CDR3 DNA reads TGTGCAGGGGGCTCGAGCTCTGGAAACACCATATATTTT.

The chain recombines TRBV18 with TRBJ1-5; D might be TRBD1 (5 bases). The CDR3 totals 14 residues. Trimming cost V 1 base and J 3 bases, with 7 bases left between them. Per germline, CDR1 KGHSH and CDR2 LQKENI. CDR3: CASSPRQSNQPQHF. The CDR3 bases are TGTGCCAGCTCACCACGACAGTCCAATCAGCCCCAGCATTTT. Supplemented by reference TRBV18 and TRBJ1-5, the full variable domain reads NAGVMQNPRHLVRRRGQEARLRCSPMKGHSHVYWYRQLPEEGLKFMVYLQKENIIDESGMPKERFSAEFPKEGPSILRIQQVVRGDSAAYFCASSPRQSNQPQHFGDGTRLSIL.

This clone is a singleton in its sample. The J gene is TRBJ2-7, the V gene TRBV11-2, with a weak D call TRBD1 (5 bases). The CDR3 has 14 residues. The V gene's germline CDR1 is SGHAT and CDR2 FQNNGV. V was clipped by 5 bases and J by 0 bases, with 11 bases between them. Here the CDR3 DNA reads TGTGCCAGCAGCCCTAGACAGAGCTCCTACGAGCAGTACTTC. Translated, it gives CASSPRQSSYEQYF. The variable domain in full, with the rest retrieved from reference TRBV11-2 and TRBJ2-7, is EAGVAQSPRYKIIEKRQSVAFWCNPISGHATLYWYQQILGQGPKLLIQFQNNGVVDDSQLPKDRFSAERLKGVDSTLKIQPAKLEDSAVYLCASSPRQSSYEQYFGPGTRLTVT.

The V gene is TRBV29-1, the J gene TRBJ2-1; 9 nucleotides line up with TRBD2. Germline CDR1 reads SQVTM; CDR2 reads ANQGSEA. Germline trimming cut 4 bases from V and 5 bases from J; bases unmatched to any gene: 12. The CDR3 runs to 16 residues. This CDR3 is CSVVKVAGGGNNEQFF. The CDR3, as DNA: TGCAGCGTTGTGAAGGTCGCGGGAGGGGGTAACAATGAGCAGTTCTTC.

This sequence joins TRBV5-1 and TRBJ1-4, with D maybe TRBD1 (6 bases). The V end lost 4 bases, the J end lost 6 bases, and 13 bases lay between the germline ends. The germline V gene encodes CDR1 SGHRS and CDR2 YFSETQ. The CDR3 has 14 residues. The CDR3 here is CASSPTGTDEKLFF. The CDR3 DNA sequence: TGCGCCAGCAGCCCTACAGGGACGGATGAAAAACTGTTTTTT.

The sample holds one count of this clone. The CDR3 spells CASSFYYRQSPLHF. The CDR3 nucleotides are TGTGCCAGCAGCTTTTACTACCGTCAGTCACCCCTCCACTTT. The chain joins TRBV7-2 to TRBJ1-6; D is ambiguous. V lost 3 bases and J lost 10, with 13 bases in between. The CDR3 runs 14 residues. Germline assignment: CDR1 SGHTA and CDR2 FQGNSA.

The chain links TRBV27 to TRBJ2-7; TRBD1 matches at 7 bases. CDR1 and CDR2 from the germline V gene are MNHEY and SMNVEV (reference sequence). The J segment lost 6 bases and the V segment lost 0 bases, leaving 5 bases of the junction unmatched. The CDR3 has 14 residues. CDR3 region: CASSLSGTAGEQYF. CDR3 sequence (DNA): TGTGCCAGCAGTTTATCCGGGACAGCCGGCGAGCAGTACTTC.

The rearrangement links TRBV19 to TRBJ2-7, with 7 nucleotides matching TRBD1. CDR3 length: 15 residues. The ends lost 5 bases at V and 3 bases at J; junction bases unmatched: 10. Germline V gives CDR1 LNHDA, CDR2 SQIVND (reference sequence). CDR3 sequence (DNA): TGTGCCAGTAGTCCACGAAATGACAGGGACTACGAGCAGTACTTC. It is translated as CASSPRNDRDYEQYF.